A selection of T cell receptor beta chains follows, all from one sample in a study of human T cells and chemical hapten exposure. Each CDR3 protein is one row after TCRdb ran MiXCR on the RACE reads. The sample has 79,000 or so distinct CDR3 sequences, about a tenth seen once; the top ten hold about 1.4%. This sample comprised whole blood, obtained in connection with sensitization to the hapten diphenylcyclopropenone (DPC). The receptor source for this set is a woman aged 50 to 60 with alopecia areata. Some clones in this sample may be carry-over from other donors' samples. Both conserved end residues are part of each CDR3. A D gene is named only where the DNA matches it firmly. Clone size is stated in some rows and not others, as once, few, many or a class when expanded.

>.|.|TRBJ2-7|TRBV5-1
TGCGCCAGCAGCTTGGGACTACCGGACAGCTCCTACGAGCAGTACTTC
CASSLGLPDSSYEQYF
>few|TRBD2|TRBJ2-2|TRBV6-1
TGTGCCAGCAAGCGGGGTGGCAACACCGGGGAGCTGTTTTTT
CASKRGGNTGELFF
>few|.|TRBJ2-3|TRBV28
TGTGCCAGCAGTCCCCACCCTCAGGGTGTTCGCCCAGATACGCAGTATTTT
CASSPHPQGVRPDTQYF
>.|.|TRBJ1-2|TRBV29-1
TGCAGCGCCCCAAGGGACGGCGGAGAATACTATGGCTACACCTTC
CSAPRDGGEYYGYTF
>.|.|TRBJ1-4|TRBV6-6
TGTGCCAGCCGAAGCAGGGAGGAGTCCAGAAAACTGTTTTTT
CASRSREESRKLFF
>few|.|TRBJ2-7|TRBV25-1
TGTGCCAGCAGTGGACACTACTACGAGCAGTACTTC
CASSGHYYEQYF
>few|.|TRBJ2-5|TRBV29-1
TGCAGCGGCGACAGGCCCGACCAAGAGACCCAGTACTTC
CSGDRPDQETQYF
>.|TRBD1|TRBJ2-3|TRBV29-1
TGCAGCGGCGCAGGGACAGGGGTTGCAGATACGCAGTATTTT
CSGAGTGVADTQYF
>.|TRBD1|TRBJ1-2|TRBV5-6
TGTGCCAGCAGCCCTGACAGGGGCCGGGGCTACACCTTC
CASSPDRGRGYTF
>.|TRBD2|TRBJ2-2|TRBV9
TGTGCCAGCAGCACCGGACTAGCCGGGTACACCGGGGAGCTGTTTTTT
CASSTGLAGYTGELFF
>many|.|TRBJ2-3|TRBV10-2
TGCGCCAGCGGGACAAGCACAGAAGATACGCAGTATTTT
CASGTSTEDTQYF
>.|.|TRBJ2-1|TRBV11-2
TGTGCCAGCAGCTCTCCCGGGGACACCGCCTACAATGAGCAGTTCTTC
CASSSPGDTAYNEQFF
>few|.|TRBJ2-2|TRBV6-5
TGTGCCAGCAGTTGGCCGGGGATGGCCGGGGAGCTGTTTTTT
CASSWPGMAGELFF
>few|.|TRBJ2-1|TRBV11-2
TGTGCCAGCAGCATTTCCGGGAGCGGGTACAATGAGCAGTTCTTC
CASSISGSGYNEQFF
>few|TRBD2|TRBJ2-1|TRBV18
TGTGCCAGCTCACCACCTGGGCTAGCGGGAGAGGAGCAGTTCTTC
CASSPPGLAGEEQFF
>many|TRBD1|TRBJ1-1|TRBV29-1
TGCAGCACCCGGACAGGGTATGAAGCTTTCTTT
CSTRTGYEAFF
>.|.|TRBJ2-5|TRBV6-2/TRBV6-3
TGTGCCAGCAGTTACCAGGCAGGGTCACAAGAGACCCAGTACTTC
CASSYQAGSQETQYF
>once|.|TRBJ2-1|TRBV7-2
TGTGCCAGCAGACACGGGGGCGGGACCTCCCGGGAGCAGTTCTTC
CASRHGGGTSREQFF
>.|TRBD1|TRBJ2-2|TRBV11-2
TGTGCCAGCAGCTCAAGGACAGGCGGGGAGCTGTTTTTT
CASSSRTGGELFF
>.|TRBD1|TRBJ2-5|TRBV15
TGTGCCACCAGCAGAGATCCCCAGGGGGCTGGAGAGACCCAGTACTTC
CATSRDPQGAGETQYF
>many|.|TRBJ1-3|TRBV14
TGTGCCAGCAGCCAGAGGGGCCGAAGTGGAAACACCATATATTTT
CASSQRGRSGNTIYF
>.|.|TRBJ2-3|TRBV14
TGTGCCAGCAGCCAAGGGAAGCGGCAGATCACAGATACGCAGTATTTT
CASSQGKRQITDTQYF
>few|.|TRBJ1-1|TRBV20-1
TGCAGTGCTAGAGGACAGAACACTGAAGCTTTCTTT
CSARGQNTEAFF
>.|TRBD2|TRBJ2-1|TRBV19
TGTGCCAGTAGTATGTGGGGTAGCGGGAGTTGGAATGAGCAGTTCTTC
CASSMWGSGSWNEQFF
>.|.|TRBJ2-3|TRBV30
TGTGCCTGGAGTATGGGGACCGATACGCAGTATTTT
CAWSMGTDTQYF
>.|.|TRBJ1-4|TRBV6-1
TGTGCCAGCAGTGCCTGGTCCCCTAATGAAAAACTGTTTTTT
CASSAWSPNEKLFF
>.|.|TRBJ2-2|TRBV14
TGTGCCAGCAGCCAGACTCTTGGCGGGGAGCTGTTTTTT
CASSQTLGGELFF
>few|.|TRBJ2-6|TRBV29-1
TGCAGCGTTCGGTACTCTGGGGCCAACGTCCTGACTTTC
CSVRYSGANVLTF
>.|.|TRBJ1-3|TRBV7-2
TGTGCCAGCAGCTTAGGCCCGTCCCCTGGAAACACCATATATTTT
CASSLGPSPGNTIYF
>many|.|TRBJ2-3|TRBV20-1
TGCAGTGCTGCGGACGGAAGCACAGATACGCAGTATTTT
CSAADGSTDTQYF
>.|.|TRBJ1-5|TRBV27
TGTGCCAGCAGTTCAAACCAACTAGCGAAGCCCCAGCATTTT
CASSSNQLAKPQHF
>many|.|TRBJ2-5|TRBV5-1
TGCGCCAGCAGCGGGGCTCGCGGGAAACAAGAGACCCAGTACTTC
CASSGARGKQETQYF
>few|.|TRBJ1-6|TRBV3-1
TGTGCCAGCAGCCAAAACCAGCTGAATTCACCCCTCCACTTT
CASSQNQLNSPLHF
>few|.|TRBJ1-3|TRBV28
TGTGCCAGCAGTCCACCCGGGACGGCCCCTGGAAACACCATATATTTT
CASSPPGTAPGNTIYF
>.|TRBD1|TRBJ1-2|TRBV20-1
TGCAGTGCTAGGGGAATGACAGGGGTAACGGACTATGGCTACACCTTC
CSARGMTGVTDYGYTF
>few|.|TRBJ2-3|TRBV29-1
TGCAGCCCCTGGGGGGGACAGGGCACAGATACGCAGTATTTT
CSPWGGQGTDTQYF
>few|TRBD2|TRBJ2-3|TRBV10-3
TGTGCCATCAGTGAGCCGGGACTAGCGTTCTCTAGCACAGATACGCAGTATTTT
CAISEPGLAFSSTDTQYF
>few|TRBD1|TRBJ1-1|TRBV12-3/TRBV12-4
TGTGCCAGCAGTTTCGGGACAGGGGGCCTCACTGAAGCTTTCTTT
CASSFGTGGLTEAFF
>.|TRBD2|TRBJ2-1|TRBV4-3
TGCGCCAGCAGCCAAGACGTGACTAGCGGGAGTTCATATGAGCAGTTCTTC
CASSQDVTSGSSYEQFF
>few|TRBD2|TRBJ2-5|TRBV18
TGTGCCAGCTCACCACTCGGGACTAGCGGGGCAGGACCCCTGGCCCAGTACTTC
CASSPLGTSGAGPLAQYF
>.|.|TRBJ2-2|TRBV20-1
TGCAGTGCTAGAGATCCGGTCAGGGCGGACACCGGGGAGCTGTTTTTT
CSARDPVRADTGELFF
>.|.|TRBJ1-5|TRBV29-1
TGCAGCGTTGAAACGTCGGTAAGGGGCAATCAGCCCCAGCATTTT
CSVETSVRGNQPQHF
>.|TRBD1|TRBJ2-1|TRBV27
TGTGCCAGCACCGGACAGGGGGCTGTCAATGAGCAGTTCTTC
CASTGQGAVNEQFF
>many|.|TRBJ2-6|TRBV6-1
TGTGCGTTGTGGCCACTAAGACTTGGGGCCAACGTCCTGACTTTC
CALWPLRLGANVLTF
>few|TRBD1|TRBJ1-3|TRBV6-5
TGTGCCAGCAGCTTGACAGGGAACGGAAACACCATATATTTT
CASSLTGNGNTIYF
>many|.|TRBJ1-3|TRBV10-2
TGCGCCAGCACTCCGGGGTCCGGAGGCCGAAACACCATATATTTT
CASTPGSGGRNTIYF